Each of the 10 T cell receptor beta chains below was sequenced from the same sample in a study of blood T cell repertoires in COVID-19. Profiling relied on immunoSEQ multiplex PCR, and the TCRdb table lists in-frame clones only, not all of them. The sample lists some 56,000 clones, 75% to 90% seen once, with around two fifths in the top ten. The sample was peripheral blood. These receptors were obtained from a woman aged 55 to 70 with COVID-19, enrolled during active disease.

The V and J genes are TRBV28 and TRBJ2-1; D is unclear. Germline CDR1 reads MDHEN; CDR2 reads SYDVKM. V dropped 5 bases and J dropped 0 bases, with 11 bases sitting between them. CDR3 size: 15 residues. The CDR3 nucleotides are TGTGCCAGCAGTGCCCCAAGCAACTCCTACAATGAGCAGTTCTTC. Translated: CASSAPSNSYNEQFF.

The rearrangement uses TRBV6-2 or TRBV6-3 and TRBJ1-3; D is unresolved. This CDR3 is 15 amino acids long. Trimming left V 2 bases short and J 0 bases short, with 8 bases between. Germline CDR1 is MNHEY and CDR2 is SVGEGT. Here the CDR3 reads CASSYGPSSGNTIYF. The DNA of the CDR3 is TGTGCCAGCAGTTACGGGCCCAGCTCTGGAAACACCATATATTTT.

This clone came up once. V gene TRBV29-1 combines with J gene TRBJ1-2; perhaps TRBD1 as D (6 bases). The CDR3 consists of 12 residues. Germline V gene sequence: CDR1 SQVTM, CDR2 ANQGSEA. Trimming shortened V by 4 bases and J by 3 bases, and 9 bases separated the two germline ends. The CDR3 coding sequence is TGCAGCGTTGTAAGGACAGACTATGGCTACACCTTC. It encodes CSVVRTDYGYTF.

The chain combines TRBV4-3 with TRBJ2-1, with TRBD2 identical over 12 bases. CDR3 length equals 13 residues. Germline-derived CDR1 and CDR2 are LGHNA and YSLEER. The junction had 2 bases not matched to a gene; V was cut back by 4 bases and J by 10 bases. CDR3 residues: CASSPGLAGEQFF. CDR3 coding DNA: TGCGCCAGCAGCCCAGGACTAGCGGGAGAGCAGTTCTTC.

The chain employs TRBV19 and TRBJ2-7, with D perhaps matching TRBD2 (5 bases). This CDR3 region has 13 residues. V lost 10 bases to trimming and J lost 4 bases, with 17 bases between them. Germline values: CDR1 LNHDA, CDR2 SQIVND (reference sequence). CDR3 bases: TGTGCCACCTCGGACTTTCCTCCATACGAGCAGTACTTC. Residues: CATSDFPPYEQYF.

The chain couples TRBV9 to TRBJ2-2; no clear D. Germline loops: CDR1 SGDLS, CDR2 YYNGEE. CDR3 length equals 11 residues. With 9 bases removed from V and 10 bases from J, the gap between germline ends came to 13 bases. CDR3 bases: TGTGCCACCCTTCCGGAGAAGGAGCTGTTTTTT. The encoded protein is CATLPEKELFF.

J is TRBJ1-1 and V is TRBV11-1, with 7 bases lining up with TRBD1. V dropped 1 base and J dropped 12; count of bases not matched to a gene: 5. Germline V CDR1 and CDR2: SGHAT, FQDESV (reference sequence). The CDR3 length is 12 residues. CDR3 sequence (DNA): TGTGCCAGCAGCTTAGAAGGGACAGTGACTTTCTTT. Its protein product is CASSLEGTVTFF. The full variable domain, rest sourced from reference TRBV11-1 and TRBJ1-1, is EAEVAQSPRYKITEKSQAVAFWCDPISGHATLYWYRQILGQGPELLVQFQDESVVDDSQLPKDRFSAERLKGVDSTLKIQPAELGDSAMYLCASSLEGTVTFFGQGTRLTVV.

CDR3 amino acids: CASSRDRNYGYTF. In DNA, the CDR3 is TGCGCCAGCAGTCGGGACAGAAACTATGGCTACACCTTC. V gene TRBV10-2 combines with J gene TRBJ1-2, with TRBD1 identical over 7 bases. Germline CDR1 and CDR2: WSHSY and SAAADI. V trimming: 5 bases; J trimming: 2 bases; junction bases outside the gene matches: 2. This CDR3 spans 13 amino acids.

The CDR3 is CATSDYGVETQYF. DNA for the CDR3: TGTGCCACCAGTGATTACGGGGTTGAGACCCAGTACTTC. The chain is built from TRBV24-1 and TRBJ2-5, with a tentative D call TRBD2 (5 bases). Germline CDR1 reads KGHDR; CDR2 reads SFDVKD. This CDR3 region has 13 residues. Deletions cut 2 bases from V and 5 bases from J, with 8 bases between.

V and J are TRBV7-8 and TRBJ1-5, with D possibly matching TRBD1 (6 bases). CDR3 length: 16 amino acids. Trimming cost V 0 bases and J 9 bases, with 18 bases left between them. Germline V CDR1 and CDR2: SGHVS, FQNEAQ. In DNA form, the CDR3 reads TGTGCCAGCAGCTTAGCCCCACCGACCAGGGGTCCGCCCCAGCATTTT. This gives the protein CASSLAPPTRGPPQHF.